The 11 T cell receptor beta chains below come from one sample, sequenced in a study of cytomegalovirus exposure and HLA in healthy donors. Assay used: immunoSEQ multiplex PCR; TCRdb lists only in-frame clones, some missing. Here the sample spans approximately 300,000 clones, 86% being singletons. Sequencing was done on a sample of PBMCs. Receptors were obtained from a woman aged 18 to 35 in good health and CMV-seronegative.

The chain employs TRBV7-8 and TRBJ2-7, with D perhaps matching TRBD2 (5 bases). CDR1 is SGHVS, CDR2 FQNEAQ, per germline. The CDR3 consists of 14 residues. V was pared by 5 bases and J by 3 bases, with 14 bases between. The CDR3 here is CASSPSGTNYEQYF. DNA for the CDR3: TGTGCCAGCAGCCCCAGCGGCACTAACTACGAGCAGTACTTC.

This clone appeared a single time. The chain carries TRBV9 and TRBJ2-6; D is ambiguous. Germline V gene data show CDR1 as SGDLS and CDR2 as YYNGEE. The CDR3 is 15 amino acids. The V gene lost 0 bases and the J gene lost 1 base, with 5 bases spanning the gap. The CDR3 loop is CASSVALSGANVLTF. The CDR3, as DNA: TGTGCCAGCAGCGTAGCTCTGTCTGGGGCCAACGTCCTGACTTTC.

The genes are TRBV11-3 and TRBJ2-5; 8 nucleotides agree with TRBD2. The CDR3 contains 14 residues. J lost 3 bases, V lost 5 bases, and 5 bases had no gene match. CDR1 and CDR2 (germline): SGHNT, YENEEA. DNA for the CDR3: TGTGCCAGCAGCCAGGGTAGCGGGAAAGAGACCCAGTACTTC. Encoded protein: CASSQGSGKETQYF.

J is TRBJ2-5 and V is TRBV7-9; weak D call: TRBD2 (7 bases). The CDR3 length is 16 residues. Germline CDR1 reads SEHNR; CDR2 reads FQNEAQ (reference sequence). The V and J ends lost 5 bases and 8 bases respectively, with 24 bases between them. This CDR3 reads CASSPLVLQGRVTQYF. For the CDR3, the DNA is TGTGCCAGCAGCCCATTGGTGTTGCAGGGGAGGGTAACCCAGTACTTC.

The chain couples TRBV2 to TRBJ2-7; TRBD1 agrees at 9 bases. Per the germline V gene, CDR1 is SNHLY and CDR2 is FYNNEI. The junction had 9 bases not matched to a gene; V was cut back by 6 bases and J by 3 bases. This CDR3 is built from 15 residues. The CDR3 DNA sequence: TGTGCCAGCAGCCCGGACAGGGGCGTAGTCTACGAGCAGTACTTC. It translates to CASSPDRGVVYEQYF.

J is TRBJ2-7 and V is TRBV5-1; 9 nucleotides line up with TRBD1. CDR1 is SGHRS and CDR2 is YFSETQ in the germline V gene. V shed 1 base, J shed 5 bases, and the junction held 7 bases outside the gene matches. The CDR3 has 15 residues. The CDR3 reads CASSLYSGTGNEQYF. The DNA for the CDR3 is TGCGCCAGCAGCTTGTACTCCGGGACAGGGAACGAGCAGTACTTC.

The chain links TRBV7-2 to TRBJ2-3; D is possibly TRBD1 (5 bases). The CDR3 is made up of 14 amino acids. The germline V and J ends were trimmed by 0 bases and 3 bases, with 7 bases remaining between them. CDR1 is SGHTA and CDR2 is FQGNSA in the germline V gene. The CDR3 DNA reads as TGTGCCAGCAGCTTAGCGCAGGGAACAGATACGCAGTATTTT. Encoded protein: CASSLAQGTDTQYF.

The chain uses TRBV28 and TRBJ2-1; 11 nucleotides match TRBD2. The CDR3 runs 16 residues. Germline V gives CDR1 MDHEN, CDR2 SYDVKM. V lost 6 bases and J lost 7; bases outside the gene matches: 11. The CDR3 here is CASSIATSGSRNEQFF. The CDR3 bases are TGTGCCAGCAGCATAGCTACTAGCGGGAGTAGGAATGAGCAGTTCTTC.

The chain has TRBV7-8 and TRBJ2-5; possible D gene TRBD2, 6 bases. The CDR3 sequence is 15 residues long. CDR1 is SGHVS, CDR2 FQNEAQ, per germline. Trimming took off 1 base at V and 5 bases at J, with 14 bases between the two ends. The CDR3 loop is CASSLEGGGAETQYF. CDR3 in DNA: TGTGCCAGCAGCTTAGAGGGTGGAGGGGCCGAGACCCAGTACTTC.

V gene TRBV5-4 combines with J gene TRBJ2-5, with TRBD1 matching over 7 bases. This CDR3 spans 15 amino acids. Germline CDR1 and CDR2: SGHNT and YYREEE (reference sequence). With V trimmed by 2 bases and J by 4 bases, 8 bases remained unmatched. The CDR3, as DNA: TGTGCCAGCAGCTTCCGCCGACAGGGTGGAGAGACCCAGTACTTC. This codes for CASSFRRQGGETQYF.

The rearrangement uses TRBV9 and TRBJ2-1; weak D call: TRBD2 (5 bases). This CDR3 is built from 16 residues. Trimming shortened V by 1 base and J by 4 bases, and 15 bases separated the two germline ends. Germline V gene lookup returns CDR1 SGDLS and CDR2 YYNGEE. CDR3 loop: CASSVSPSPTYNEQFF. Written as DNA, the CDR3 is TGTGCCAGCAGCGTATCTCCTAGCCCCACATACAATGAGCAGTTCTTC. The full variable domain, completed using reference TRBV9 and TRBJ2-1, is DSGVTQTPKHLITATGQRVTLRCSPRSGDLSVYWYQQSLDQGLQFLIQYYNGEERAKGNILERFSAQQFPDLHSELNLSSLELGDSALYFCASSVSPSPTYNEQFFGPGTRLTVL.